Here is one TCR beta chain with its context. The V end lost 4 bases, the J end lost 1 base, and 10 bases lay between the germline ends. Germline-derived CDR1 and CDR2 are MNHNY and SVGAGI (reference sequence). The CDR3 runs to 14 residues. This record belongs to a study of cytomegalovirus exposure and HLA in healthy donors. TCRdb keeps only in-frame clones here, not all; method: immunoSEQ multiplex PCR. Of tens of thousands of clones listed, roughly nine tenths are singletons. The sequenced sample consisted of PBMCs. The sequence came from a woman younger than 45 in good health and CMV-seronegative. The V gene is TRBV6-6, the J gene TRBJ1-1; D call uncertain. CDR3 bases: TGTGCCAGCAGTTCCGTGGCAGAGAACACTGAAGCTTTCTTT. Protein sequence: CASSSVAENTEAFF.